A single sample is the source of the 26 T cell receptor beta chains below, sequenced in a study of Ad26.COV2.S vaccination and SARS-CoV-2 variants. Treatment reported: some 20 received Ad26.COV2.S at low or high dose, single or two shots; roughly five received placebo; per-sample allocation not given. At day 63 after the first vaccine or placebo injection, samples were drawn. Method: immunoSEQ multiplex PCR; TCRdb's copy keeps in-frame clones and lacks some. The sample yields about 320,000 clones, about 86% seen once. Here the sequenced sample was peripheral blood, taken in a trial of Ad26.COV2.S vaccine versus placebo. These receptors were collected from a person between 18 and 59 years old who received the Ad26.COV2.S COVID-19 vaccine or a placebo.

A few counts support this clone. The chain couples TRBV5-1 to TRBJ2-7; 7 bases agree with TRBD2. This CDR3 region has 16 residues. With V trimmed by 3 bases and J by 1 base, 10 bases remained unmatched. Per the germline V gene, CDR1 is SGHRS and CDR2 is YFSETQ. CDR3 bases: TGCGCCAGCAGCTACGGTGCGGGGGAACGGTCCTACGAGCAGTACTTC. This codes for CASSYGAGERSYEQYF.

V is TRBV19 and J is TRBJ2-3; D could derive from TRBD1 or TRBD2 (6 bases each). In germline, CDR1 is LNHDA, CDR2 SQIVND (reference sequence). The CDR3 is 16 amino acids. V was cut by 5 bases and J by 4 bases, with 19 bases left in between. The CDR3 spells CASSDGGLGKADTQYF. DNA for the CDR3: TGTGCCAGTAGTGATGGGGGGCTGGGTAAGGCAGATACGCAGTATTTT.

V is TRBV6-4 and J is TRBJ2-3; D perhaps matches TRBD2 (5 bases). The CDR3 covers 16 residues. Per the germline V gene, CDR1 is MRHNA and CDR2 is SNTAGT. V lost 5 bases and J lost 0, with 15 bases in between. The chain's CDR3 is CASSPAGGRSTDTQYF. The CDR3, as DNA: TGTGCCAGCAGTCCGGCGGGTGGAAGGAGCACAGATACGCAGTATTTT.

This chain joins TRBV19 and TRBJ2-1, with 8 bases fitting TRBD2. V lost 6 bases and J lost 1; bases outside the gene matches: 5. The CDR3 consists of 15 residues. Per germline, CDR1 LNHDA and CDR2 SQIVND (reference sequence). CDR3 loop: CASRWAGGSYNEQFF. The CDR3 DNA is TGTGCCAGTAGGTGGGCGGGGGGTTCCTACAATGAGCAGTTCTTC.

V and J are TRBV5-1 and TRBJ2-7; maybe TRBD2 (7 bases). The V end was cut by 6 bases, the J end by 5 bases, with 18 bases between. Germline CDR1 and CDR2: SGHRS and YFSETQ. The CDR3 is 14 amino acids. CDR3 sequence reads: CASTLGGATNEQYF. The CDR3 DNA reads TGCGCCAGCACCCTAGGGGGGGCGACCAACGAGCAGTACTTC.

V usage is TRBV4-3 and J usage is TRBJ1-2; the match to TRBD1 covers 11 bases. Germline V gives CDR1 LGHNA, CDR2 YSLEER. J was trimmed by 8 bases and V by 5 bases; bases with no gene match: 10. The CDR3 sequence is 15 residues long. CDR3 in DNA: TGCGCCAGCAGCACCCAAGGACAGGGGGCTTACGGCTACACCTTC. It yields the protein CASSTQGQGAYGYTF.

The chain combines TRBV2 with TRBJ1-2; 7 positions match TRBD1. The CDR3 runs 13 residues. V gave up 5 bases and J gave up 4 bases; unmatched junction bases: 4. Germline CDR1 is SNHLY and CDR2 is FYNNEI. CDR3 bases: TGTGCCAGCAGTCCCGGGACAGTCTATGGCTACACCTTC. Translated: CASSPGTVYGYTF.

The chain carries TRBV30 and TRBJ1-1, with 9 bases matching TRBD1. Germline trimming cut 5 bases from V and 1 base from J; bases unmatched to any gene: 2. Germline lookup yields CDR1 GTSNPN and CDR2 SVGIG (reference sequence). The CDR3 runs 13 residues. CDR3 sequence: CAWGTGTNTEAFF. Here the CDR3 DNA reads TGTGCCTGGGGGACAGGGACGAACACTGAAGCTTTCTTT.

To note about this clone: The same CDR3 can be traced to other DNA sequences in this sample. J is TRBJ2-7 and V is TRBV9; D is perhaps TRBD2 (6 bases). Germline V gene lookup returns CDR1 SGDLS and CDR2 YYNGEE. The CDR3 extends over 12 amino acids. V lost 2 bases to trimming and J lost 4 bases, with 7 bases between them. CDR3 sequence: CASSVEGYEQYF. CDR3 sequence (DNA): TGTGCCAGCAGCGTGGAGGGATACGAGCAGTACTTC.

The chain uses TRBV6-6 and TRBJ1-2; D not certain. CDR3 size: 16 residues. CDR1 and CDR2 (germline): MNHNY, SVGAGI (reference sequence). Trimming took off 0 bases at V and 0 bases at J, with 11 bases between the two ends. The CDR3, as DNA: TGTGCCAGCAGTTACTCGACCCCTACAGCTAACTATGGCTACACCTTC. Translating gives CASSYSTPTANYGYTF.

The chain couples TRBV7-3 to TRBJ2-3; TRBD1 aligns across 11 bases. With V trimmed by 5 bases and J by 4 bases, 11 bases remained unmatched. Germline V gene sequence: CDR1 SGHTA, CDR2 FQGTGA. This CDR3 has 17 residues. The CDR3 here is CASSPGQGAIIADTQYF. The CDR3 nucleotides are TGTGCCAGCAGCCCCGGACAGGGGGCGATTATTGCAGATACGCAGTATTTT. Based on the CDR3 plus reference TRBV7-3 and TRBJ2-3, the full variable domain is GAGVSQTPSNKVTEKGKYVELRCDPISGHTALYWYRQSLGQGPEFLIYFQGTGAADDSGLPNDRFFAVRPEGSVSTLKIQRTERGDSAVYLCASSPGQGAIIADTQYFGPGTRLTVL.

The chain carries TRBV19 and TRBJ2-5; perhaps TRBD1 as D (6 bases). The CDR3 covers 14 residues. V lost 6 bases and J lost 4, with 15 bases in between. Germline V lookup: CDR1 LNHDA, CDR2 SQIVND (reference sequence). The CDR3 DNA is TGTGCCAGTAGGACAGGTTCGAAGGGAGAGACCCAGTACTTC. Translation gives CASRTGSKGETQYF.

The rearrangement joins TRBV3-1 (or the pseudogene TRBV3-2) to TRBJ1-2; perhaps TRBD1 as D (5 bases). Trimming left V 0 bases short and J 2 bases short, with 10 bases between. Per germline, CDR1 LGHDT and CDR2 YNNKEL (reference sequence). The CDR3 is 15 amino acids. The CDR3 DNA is TGTGCCAGCAGCCAAGATCTTCAGGGAAACTATGGCTACACCTTC. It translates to CASSQDLQGNYGYTF.

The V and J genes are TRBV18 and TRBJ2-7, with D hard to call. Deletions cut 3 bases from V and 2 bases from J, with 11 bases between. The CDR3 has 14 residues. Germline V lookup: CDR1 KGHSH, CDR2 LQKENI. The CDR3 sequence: CASSPKGLPYEQYF. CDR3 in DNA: TGTGCCAGCTCACCCAAGGGCCTCCCCTACGAGCAGTACTTC. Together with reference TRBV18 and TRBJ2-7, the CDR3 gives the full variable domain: NAGVMQNPRHLVRRRGQEARLRCSPMKGHSHVYWYRQLPEEGLKFMVYLQKENIIDESGMPKERFSAEFPKEGPSILRIQQVVRGDSAAYFCASSPKGLPYEQYFGPGTRLTVT.

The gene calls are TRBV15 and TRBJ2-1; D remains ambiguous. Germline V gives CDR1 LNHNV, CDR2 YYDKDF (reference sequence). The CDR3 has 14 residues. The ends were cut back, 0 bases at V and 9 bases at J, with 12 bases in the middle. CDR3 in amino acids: CATSRDNLNFEQFF. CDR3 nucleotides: TGTGCCACCAGCAGAGATAATTTAAATTTTGAGCAGTTCTTC.

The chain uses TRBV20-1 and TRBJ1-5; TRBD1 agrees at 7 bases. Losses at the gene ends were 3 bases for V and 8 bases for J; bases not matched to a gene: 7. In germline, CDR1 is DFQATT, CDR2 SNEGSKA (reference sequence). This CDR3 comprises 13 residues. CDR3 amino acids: CSASNRGTEPQHF. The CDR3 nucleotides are TGCAGTGCTAGTAACAGGGGTACTGAGCCCCAGCATTTT.

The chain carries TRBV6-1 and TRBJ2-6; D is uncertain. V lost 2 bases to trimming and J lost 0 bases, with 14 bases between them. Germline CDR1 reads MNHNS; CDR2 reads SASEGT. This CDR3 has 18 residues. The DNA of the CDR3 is TGTGCCAGCAGTGAAATGGGCGGTTGGAGCTCTGGGGCCAACGTCCTGACTTTC. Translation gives CASSEMGGWSSGANVLTF.

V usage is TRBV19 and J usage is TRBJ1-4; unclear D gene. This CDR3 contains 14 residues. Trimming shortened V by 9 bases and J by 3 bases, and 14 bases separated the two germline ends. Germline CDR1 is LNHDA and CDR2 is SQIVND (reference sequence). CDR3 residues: CASRSGGANEKLFF. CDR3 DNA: TGTGCCAGCAGATCGGGCGGAGCTAATGAAAAACTGTTTTTT. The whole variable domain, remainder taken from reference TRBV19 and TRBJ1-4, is DGGITQSPKYLFRKEGQNVTLSCEQNLNHDAMYWYRQDPGQGLRLIYYSQIVNDFQKGDIAEGYSVSREKKESFPLTVTSAQKNPTAFYLCASRSGGANEKLFFGSGTQLSVL.

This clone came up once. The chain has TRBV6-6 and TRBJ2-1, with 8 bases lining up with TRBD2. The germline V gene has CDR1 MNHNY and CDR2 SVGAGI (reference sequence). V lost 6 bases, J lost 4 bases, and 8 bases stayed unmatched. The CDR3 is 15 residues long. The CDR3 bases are TGTGCCAGCAGGTCCCTAGCGGGCTCATACAATGAGCAGTTCTTC. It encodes CASRSLAGSYNEQFF.

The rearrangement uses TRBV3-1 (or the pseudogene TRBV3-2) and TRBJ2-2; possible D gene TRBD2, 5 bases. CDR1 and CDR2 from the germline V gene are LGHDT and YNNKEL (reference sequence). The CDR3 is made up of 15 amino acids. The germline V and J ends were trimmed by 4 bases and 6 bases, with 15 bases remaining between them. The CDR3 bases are TGTGCCAGCAGCCTAGAAGGTCGGCGGGCCGGGGAGCTGTTTTTT. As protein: CASSLEGRRAGELFF.

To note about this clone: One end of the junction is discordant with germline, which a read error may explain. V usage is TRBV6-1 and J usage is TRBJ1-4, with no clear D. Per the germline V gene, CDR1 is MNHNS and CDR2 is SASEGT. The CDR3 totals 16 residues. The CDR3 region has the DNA TGTGCCAGCAGAGAAGCGGGATCTCCCGCTAATGAAAAACTGTTTTTT. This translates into CASREAGSPANEKLFF.

The CDR3 coding sequence is TGTGCCAGCAGACGGACAGGAACAGCCTACGAGCAGTACTTC. Its protein product is CASRRTGTAYEQYF. The chain links TRBV3-1 (or the pseudogene TRBV3-2) to TRBJ2-7, with TRBD1 identical over 7 bases. Losses at the gene ends were 6 bases for V and 2 bases for J; bases not matched to a gene: 7. Germline CDR1 and CDR2: LGHDT and YNNKEL (reference sequence). The CDR3 is 14 amino acids.

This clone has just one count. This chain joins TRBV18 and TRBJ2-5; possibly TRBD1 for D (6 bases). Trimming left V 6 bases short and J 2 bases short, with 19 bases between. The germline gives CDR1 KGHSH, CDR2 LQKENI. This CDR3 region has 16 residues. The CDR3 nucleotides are TGTGCCAGCTCGGCTACCTACGGGGACACTCAAGAGACCCAGTACTTC. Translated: CASSATYGDTQETQYF.

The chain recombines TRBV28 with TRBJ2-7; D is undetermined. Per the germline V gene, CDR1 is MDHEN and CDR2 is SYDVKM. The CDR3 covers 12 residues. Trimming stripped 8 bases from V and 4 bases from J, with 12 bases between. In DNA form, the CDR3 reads TGTGCCAGCTCCCGGGCCCAGTACGAGCAGTACTTC. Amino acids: CASSRAQYEQYF.

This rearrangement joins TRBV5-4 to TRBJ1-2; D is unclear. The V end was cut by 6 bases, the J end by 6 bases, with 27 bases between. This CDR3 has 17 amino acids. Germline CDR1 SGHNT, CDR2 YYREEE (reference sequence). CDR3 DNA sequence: TGTGCCAGCACCCCGCTTAGCAGGTCAGGCCGCCAAAATGGCTACACCTTC. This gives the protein CASTPLSRSGRQNGYTF.

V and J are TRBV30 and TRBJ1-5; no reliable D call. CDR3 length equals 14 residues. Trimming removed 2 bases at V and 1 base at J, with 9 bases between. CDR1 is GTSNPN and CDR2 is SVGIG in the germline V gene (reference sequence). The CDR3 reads CAWSHDKSNQPQHF. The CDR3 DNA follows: TGTGCCTGGAGTCACGACAAGAGCAATCAGCCCCAGCATTTT.